This T cell receptor beta chain was sequenced during a study of shared clonotypes between healthy human individuals. Background on the study: Ranging from 18 to 49 in age, donors were two women and three men. Each donor contributed plates that comprised three CD4 naive, three CD4 memory, two CD8 naive and one CD8 memory.

Measured with immunoSEQ multiplex PCR; TCRdb has only the in-frame clones, and not every one. The sample has about 960,000 clones; around 80% are singletons. CDR3 length: 12 residues. Germline CDR1 reads SQVTM; CDR2 reads ANQGSEA. Trimming removed 1 base from V and 6 bases from J, with 7 bases in between. Sequenced: memory CD4+ T cells sorted from blood. Subset indicated: CD45RA-negative fraction. The V gene is TRBV29-1, the J gene TRBJ2-1; D is undetermined. This clonotype originated in a man younger than 30 in good health. In DNA, the CDR3 is TGCAGCGTTGAAGGGGGATCCAATGAGCAGTTCTTC. It yields the protein CSVEGGSNEQFF.